This T cell receptor beta chain was sequenced in a study of control samples from healthy donors and cancer patients. Generated by immunoSEQ multiplex PCR, the TCRdb table keeps only in-frame clones and is missing some. The table lists under 30,000 clones, around 85% of them singletons, with 6.5% to 8% in the top ten. Per germline, CDR1 LNHDA and CDR2 SQIVND (reference sequence). The CDR3 extends over 14 amino acids. Between the trimmed V and J ends, which lost 6 bases and 0 bases, there was a span of 10 bases. This sequence joins TRBV19 and TRBJ2-3, with D perhaps TRBD1 (5 bases). This sequence was found in a woman between 55 and 75 years old with head and neck cancer. Sample: PBMCs. The CDR3 here is CASRPRASTDTQYF. The DNA of the CDR3 is TGTGCCAGTAGGCCCAGGGCTAGCACAGATACGCAGTATTTT.